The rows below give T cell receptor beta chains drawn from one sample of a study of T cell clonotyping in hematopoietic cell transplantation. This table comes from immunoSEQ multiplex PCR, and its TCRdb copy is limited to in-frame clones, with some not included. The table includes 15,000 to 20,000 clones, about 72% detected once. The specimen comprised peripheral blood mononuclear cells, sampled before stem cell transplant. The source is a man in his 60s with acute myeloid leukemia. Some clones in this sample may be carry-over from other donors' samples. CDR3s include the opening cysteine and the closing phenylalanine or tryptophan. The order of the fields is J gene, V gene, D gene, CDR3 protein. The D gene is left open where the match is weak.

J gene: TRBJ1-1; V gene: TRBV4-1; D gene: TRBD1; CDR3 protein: CASSLLPGQGKDTEAFF
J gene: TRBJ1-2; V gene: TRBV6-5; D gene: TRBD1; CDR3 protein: CASRELQGARGGYTF
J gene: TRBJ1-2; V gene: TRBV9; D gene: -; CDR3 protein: CASSLSIGVEGYTF
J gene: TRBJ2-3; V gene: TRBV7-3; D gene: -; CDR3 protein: CASSLMGRSGTDTQYF
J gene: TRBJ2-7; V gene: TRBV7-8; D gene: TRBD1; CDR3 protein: CASSSWTGTYEQYF
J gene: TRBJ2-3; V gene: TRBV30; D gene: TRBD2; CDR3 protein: CAWSGVFSGGPGILTDTQYF
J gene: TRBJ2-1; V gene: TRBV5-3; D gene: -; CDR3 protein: CARSIYRSSYNEQFF
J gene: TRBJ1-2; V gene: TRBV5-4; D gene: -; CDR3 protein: CASSHPSQGNYGYTF
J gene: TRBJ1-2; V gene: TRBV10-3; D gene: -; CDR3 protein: CAMAGSAYGYTF
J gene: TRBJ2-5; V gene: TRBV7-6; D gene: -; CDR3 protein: CASSLQGPETQYF
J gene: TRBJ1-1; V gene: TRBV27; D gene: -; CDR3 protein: CASTRGGGRGNTEAFF
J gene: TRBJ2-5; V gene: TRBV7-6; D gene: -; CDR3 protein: CASSHQETQYF
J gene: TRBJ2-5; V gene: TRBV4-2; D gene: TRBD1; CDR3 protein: CASSQEGGLNLGETQYF
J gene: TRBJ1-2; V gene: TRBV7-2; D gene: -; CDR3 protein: CASSLVAGPEGRTF
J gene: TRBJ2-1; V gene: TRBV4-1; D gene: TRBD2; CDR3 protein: CASSPTSGSYNEQFF
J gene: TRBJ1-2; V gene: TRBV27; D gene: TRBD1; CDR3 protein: CASRTGDSYGYTF
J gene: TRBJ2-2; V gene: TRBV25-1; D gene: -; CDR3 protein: CASSYTGELFF
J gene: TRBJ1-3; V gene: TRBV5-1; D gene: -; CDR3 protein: CASSLEIWGTGNTIYF
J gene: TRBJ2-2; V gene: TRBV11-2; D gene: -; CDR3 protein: CASSLEEGRNTGELFF
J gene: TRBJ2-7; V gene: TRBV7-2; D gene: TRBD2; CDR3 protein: CSSGAAYEQYF
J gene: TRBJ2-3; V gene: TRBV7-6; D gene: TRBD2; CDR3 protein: CASSLWGLAGGVADTQYF
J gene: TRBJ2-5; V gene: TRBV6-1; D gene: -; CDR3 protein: CASSETDQETQYF
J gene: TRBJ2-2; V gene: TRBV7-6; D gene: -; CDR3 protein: CASSLYRQFNTGELFF
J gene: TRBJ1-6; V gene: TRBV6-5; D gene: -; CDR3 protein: CASQGSGSPLHF
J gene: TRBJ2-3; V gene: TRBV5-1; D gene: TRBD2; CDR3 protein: CASSAGTSLTTDTQYF
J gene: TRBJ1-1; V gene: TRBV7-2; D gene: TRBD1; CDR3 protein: CASSMWTGGTEAFF
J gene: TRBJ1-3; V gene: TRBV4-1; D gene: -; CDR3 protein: CASSQELRVSGNTIYF
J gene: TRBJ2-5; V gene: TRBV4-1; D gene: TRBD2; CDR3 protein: CASSRGGVETQYF
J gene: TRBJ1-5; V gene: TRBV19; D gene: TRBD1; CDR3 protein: CASSTTGGGSQPQHF
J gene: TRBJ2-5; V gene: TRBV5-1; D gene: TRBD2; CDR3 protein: CASSPASGQETQYF
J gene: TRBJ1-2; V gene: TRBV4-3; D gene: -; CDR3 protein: CASSQDGSYYGYTF
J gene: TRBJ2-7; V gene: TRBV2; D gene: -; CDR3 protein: CASSEVGTLKEQYF
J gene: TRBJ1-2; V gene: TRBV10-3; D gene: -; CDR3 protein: CAISESMADYGYTF
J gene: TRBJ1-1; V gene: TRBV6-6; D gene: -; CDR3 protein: CASPPTENTEAFF
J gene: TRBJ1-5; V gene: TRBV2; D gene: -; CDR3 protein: CASSGPGQVNQPQHF
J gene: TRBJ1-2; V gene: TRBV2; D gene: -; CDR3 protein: CASSPFEEGPYGYTF
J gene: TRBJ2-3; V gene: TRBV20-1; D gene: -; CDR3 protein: CSAEEDTQYF
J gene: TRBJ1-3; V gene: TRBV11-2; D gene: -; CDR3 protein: CASSLGGNTIYF
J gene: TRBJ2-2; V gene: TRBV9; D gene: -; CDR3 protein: CASSSRDEAGELFF
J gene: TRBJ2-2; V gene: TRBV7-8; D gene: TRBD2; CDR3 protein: CASSITSGVTGELFF
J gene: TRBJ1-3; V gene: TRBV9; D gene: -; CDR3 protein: CASSVMVSGNTIYF
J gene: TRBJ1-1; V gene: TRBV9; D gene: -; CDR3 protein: CASSPGGMEAFF
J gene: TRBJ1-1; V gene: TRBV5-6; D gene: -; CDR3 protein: CASSWGLTEAFF
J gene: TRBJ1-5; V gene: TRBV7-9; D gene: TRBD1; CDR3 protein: CASSHGQGVVQPQHF
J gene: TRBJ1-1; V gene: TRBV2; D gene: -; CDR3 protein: CASGRDEAFF
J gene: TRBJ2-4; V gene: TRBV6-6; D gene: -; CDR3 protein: CASSTENIQYF
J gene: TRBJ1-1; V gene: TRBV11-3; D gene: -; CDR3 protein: CASAGGTEAFF
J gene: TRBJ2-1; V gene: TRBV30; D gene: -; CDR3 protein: CAWSTGDGSYNEQFF
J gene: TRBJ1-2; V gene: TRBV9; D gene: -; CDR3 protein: CASSVENQGSYTF
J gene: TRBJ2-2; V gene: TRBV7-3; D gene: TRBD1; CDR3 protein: CASSSTGMNTGELFF
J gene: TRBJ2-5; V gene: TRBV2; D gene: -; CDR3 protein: CASSEGGTQYF
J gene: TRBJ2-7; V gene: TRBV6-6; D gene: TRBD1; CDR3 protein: CASRYTRDRGYYEQYF